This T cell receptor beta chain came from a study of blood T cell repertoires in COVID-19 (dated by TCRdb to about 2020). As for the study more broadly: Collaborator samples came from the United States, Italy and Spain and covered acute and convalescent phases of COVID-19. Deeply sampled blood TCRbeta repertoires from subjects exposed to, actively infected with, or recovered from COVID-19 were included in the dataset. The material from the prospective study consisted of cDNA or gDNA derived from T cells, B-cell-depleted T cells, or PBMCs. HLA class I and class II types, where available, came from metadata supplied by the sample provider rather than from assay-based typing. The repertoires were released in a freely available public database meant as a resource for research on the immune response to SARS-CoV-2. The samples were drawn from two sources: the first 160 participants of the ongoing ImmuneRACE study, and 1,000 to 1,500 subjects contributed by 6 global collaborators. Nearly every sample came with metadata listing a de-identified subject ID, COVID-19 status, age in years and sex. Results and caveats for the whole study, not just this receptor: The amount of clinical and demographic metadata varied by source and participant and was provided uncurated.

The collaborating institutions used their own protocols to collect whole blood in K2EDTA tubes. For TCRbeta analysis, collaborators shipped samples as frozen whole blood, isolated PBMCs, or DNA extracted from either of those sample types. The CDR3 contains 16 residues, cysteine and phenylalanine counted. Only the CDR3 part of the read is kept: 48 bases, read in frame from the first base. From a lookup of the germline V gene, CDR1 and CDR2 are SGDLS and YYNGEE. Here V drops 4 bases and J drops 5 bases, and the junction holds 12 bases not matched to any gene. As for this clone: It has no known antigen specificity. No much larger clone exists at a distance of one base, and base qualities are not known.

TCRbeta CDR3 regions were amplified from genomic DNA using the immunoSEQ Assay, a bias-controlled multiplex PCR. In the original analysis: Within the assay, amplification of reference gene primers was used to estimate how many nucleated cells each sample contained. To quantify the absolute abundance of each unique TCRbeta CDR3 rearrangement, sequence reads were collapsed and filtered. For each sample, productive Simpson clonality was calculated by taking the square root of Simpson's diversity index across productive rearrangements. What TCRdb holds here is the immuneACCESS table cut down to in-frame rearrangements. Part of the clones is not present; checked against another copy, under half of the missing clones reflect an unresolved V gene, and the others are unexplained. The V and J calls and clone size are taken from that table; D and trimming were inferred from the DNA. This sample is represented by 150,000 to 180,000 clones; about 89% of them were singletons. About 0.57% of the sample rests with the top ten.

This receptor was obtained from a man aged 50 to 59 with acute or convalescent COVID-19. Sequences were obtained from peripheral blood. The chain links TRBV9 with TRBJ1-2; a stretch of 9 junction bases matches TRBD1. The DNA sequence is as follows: TGTGCCAGCAGCAATTCGGGACAGGGACTTTCGTATGGCTACACCTTC. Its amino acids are CASSNSGQGLSYGYTF. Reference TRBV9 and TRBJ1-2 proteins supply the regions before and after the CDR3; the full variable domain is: DSGVTQTPKHLITATGQRVTLRCSPRSGDLSVYWYQQSLDQGLQFLIQYYNGEERAKGNILERFSAQQFPDLHSELNLSSLELGDSALYFCASSNSGQGLSYGYTFGSGTRLTVV.